Presented here are 24 T cell receptor beta chains from one specimen sequenced in a study of OX40 agonist ivuxolimab in advanced cancers. The data were produced by immunoSEQ multiplex PCR, yet TCRdb's version contains in-frame clones alone and is incomplete. The repertoire consists of around 80,000 clones, with 75% to 90% occurring once and the leading ten covering 2% to 2.5%. The source material was CD4+ or CD8+ T cells sorted from blood, sampled in a trial of the OX40 agonist ivuxolimab. These TCRs come from an adult with an advanced solid tumor such as melanoma, head and neck, liver or kidney cancer.

This clone was counted once. The CDR3 region has the DNA TGTGCCAGCAGTAGCCGGGACGGCACCACAGATACGCAGTATTTT. Encoded protein: CASSSRDGTTDTQYF. This sequence joins TRBV28 and TRBJ2-3; D is tentatively TRBD1 or TRBD2 (5 bases each). Trimming pared 5 bases from V and 2 bases from J, leaving 14 bases between. Looked up from germline, CDR1 is MDHEN and CDR2 is SYDVKM. The CDR3 totals 15 residues.

The chain links TRBV9 to TRBJ1-1, with 7 bases that match TRBD1. Germline-derived CDR1 and CDR2 are SGDLS and YYNGEE. The CDR3 is 13 amino acids. V lost 0 bases, J lost 7 bases, and 3 bases stayed unmatched. CDR3 region: CASSVGWDSEAFF. CDR3 bases: TGTGCCAGCAGCGTAGGGTGGGACAGTGAAGCTTTCTTT.

CDR3 in amino acids: CSVGVNMNTEAFF. The CDR3 DNA follows: TGCAGCGTTGGGGTTAACATGAACACTGAAGCTTTCTTT. The rearrangement uses TRBV29-1 and TRBJ1-1; the D is unclear. Trimming stripped 4 bases from V and 0 bases from J, with 9 bases between. There are 13 residues in the CDR3. The germline V gene encodes CDR1 SQVTM and CDR2 ANQGSEA.

The gene calls are TRBV30 and TRBJ1-2, with 7 bases lining up with TRBD1. This CDR3 is 13 amino acids long. V shed 3 bases, J shed 4 bases, and the junction held 5 bases outside the gene matches. CDR1 is GTSNPN and CDR2 is SVGIG in the germline V gene (reference sequence). The CDR3 sequence is CAWRSQGVYGYTF. CDR3 DNA sequence: TGTGCCTGGAGATCCCAGGGGGTCTATGGCTACACCTTC.

The gene calls are TRBV2 and TRBJ2-5; TRBD2 matches at 11 bases. V trimming: 6 bases; J trimming: 1 base; junction bases outside the gene matches: 4. This CDR3 has 15 residues. Looked up from germline, CDR1 is SNHLY and CDR2 is FYNNEI. The DNA for the CDR3 is TGTGCCAGCAGAAGACTAGCGGGGAGCCAAGAGACCCAGTACTTC. Translating gives CASRRLAGSQETQYF.

V and J are TRBV21-1 and TRBJ2-7; the table assigns TRBD1, which was not confirmed against the DNA. TRBV21-1 is assigned pseudogene status. The CDR3 loop spans 20 amino acids. The CDR3 is CASSKVAAGPRVRSTYEQYF. The CDR3 DNA is TGTGCCAGCAGCAAAGTGGCGGCAGGGCCCCGTGTTAGATCAACCTACGAGCAGTACTTC.

CDR3 sequence: CASSLKGSDTQYF. CDR3 DNA: TGTGCCAGCAGCTTAAAGGGCTCGGATACGCAGTATTTT. This chain joins TRBV7-2 and TRBJ2-3; D call uncertain. Germline V gene data show CDR1 as SGHTA and CDR2 as FQGNSA. CDR3 size: 13 residues. The V end lost 2 bases, the J end lost 6 bases, and 9 bases lay between the germline ends.

The chain joins TRBV4-2 to TRBJ1-4; D remains unclear. Germline V gives CDR1 LGHNA, CDR2 YNFKEQ. The CDR3 extends over 16 amino acids. V lost 2 bases and J 0 bases, leaving 10 bases between the germline ends. The CDR3 spells CASSQHNTATNEKLFF. The DNA for the CDR3 is TGTGCCAGCAGCCAACACAACACCGCAACTAATGAAAAACTGTTTTTT.

V gene TRBV7-2 combines with J gene TRBJ1-2; D ambiguous. The V end was cut by 0 bases, the J end by 2 bases, with 10 bases between. Germline values: CDR1 SGHTA, CDR2 FQGNSA. This CDR3 region has 15 residues. CDR3 bases: TGTGCCAGCAGCTTAGCGGGTGAAGGGAACTATGGCTACACCTTC. Protein sequence: CASSLAGEGNYGYTF.

J is TRBJ2-5 and V is TRBV9; D perhaps matches TRBD1 (5 bases). V was trimmed by 3 bases and J by 7 bases, leaving 13 bases between them. The CDR3 totals 13 residues. Germline assignment: CDR1 SGDLS and CDR2 YYNGEE. The CDR3 protein is CASSGPTGATQYF. CDR3 DNA sequence: TGTGCCAGCAGCGGACCCACTGGGGCGACCCAGTACTTC.

V gene TRBV28 combines with J gene TRBJ2-7; D possibly uses TRBD1 or TRBD2 (5 bases each). Germline CDR1 and CDR2: MDHEN and SYDVKM. The CDR3 sequence is 13 residues long. V gave up 6 bases and J gave up 6 bases, with 15 bases separating them. The chain's CDR3 is CASSPRGQREQYF. Written as DNA, the CDR3 is TGTGCCAGCAGCCCGAGGGGTCAGCGCGAGCAGTACTTC.

The chain joins TRBV6-1 to TRBJ1-2; possibly TRBD1 for D (6 bases). Trimming stripped 2 bases from V and 2 bases from J, with 12 bases between. CDR1 is MNHNS and CDR2 is SASEGT in the germline V gene. The CDR3 spans 15 residues. In DNA form, the CDR3 reads TGTGCCAGCAGTGAAAGGGGGGTGCTCAACTATGGCTACACCTTC. Translation: CASSERGVLNYGYTF.

J is TRBJ2-7 and V is TRBV18, with TRBD1 matching 7 bases. This CDR3 has 13 amino acids. Germline assignment: CDR1 KGHSH and CDR2 LQKENI. J gave up 5 bases and V 6 bases, and 7 bases lay outside the gene matches. The CDR3, as DNA: TGTGCCAGCTCCCTCGGGACAGCTAACGAGCAGTACTTC. Amino acid sequence: CASSLGTANEQYF.

The V and J genes are TRBV5-4 and TRBJ1-2, with a possible D match to TRBD1 (6 bases). Germline V gives CDR1 SGHNT, CDR2 YYREEE (reference sequence). Trimming cost V 0 bases and J 8 bases, with 11 bases left between them. The CDR3 extends over 13 amino acids. CDR3 sequence reads: CASSLDRVEGYTF. The CDR3 DNA is TGTGCCAGCAGCTTGGACAGGGTGGAAGGCTACACCTTC.

V is TRBV29-1 and J is TRBJ1-1; D might be TRBD1 (6 bases). Deletions cut 7 bases from V and 4 bases from J, with 16 bases between. Germline V gene lookup returns CDR1 SQVTM and CDR2 ANQGSEA. The CDR3 is 13 amino acids. The CDR3 DNA reads TGCAGCGCAACCCAAGGGGGTGGCACTGAAGCTTTCTTT. It codes for CSATQGGGTEAFF.

V and J are TRBV9 and TRBJ2-1; no clear D. The CDR3 totals 15 residues. Deletions cut 0 bases from V and 2 bases from J, with 9 bases between. Looked up from germline, CDR1 is SGDLS and CDR2 is YYNGEE. The CDR3 loop is CASSVVGQPYNEQFF. As DNA, the CDR3 is TGTGCCAGCAGCGTAGTAGGGCAGCCCTACAATGAGCAGTTCTTC.

The chain joins TRBV28 to TRBJ1-1; perhaps TRBD1 as D (5 bases). V shed 7 bases and J shed 0 bases, with 15 bases lying between them. Germline-derived CDR1 and CDR2 are MDHEN and SYDVKM. The CDR3 runs to 15 residues. CDR3 protein: CASIYPGGMNTEAFF. CDR3 coding DNA: TGTGCCAGCATCTATCCGGGGGGGATGAACACTGAAGCTTTCTTT.

This chain's CDR3 is CASSEGGTNEKLFF. The DNA for the CDR3 is TGTGCCAGCAGCGAAGGGGGGACTAATGAAAAACTGTTTTTT. The chain joins TRBV11-3 to TRBJ1-4; weak D call: TRBD1 (6 bases). Trimming removed 5 bases from V and 2 bases from J, with 9 bases in between. CDR1 and CDR2 from the germline V gene are SGHNT and YENEEA. The CDR3 loop spans 14 amino acids.

V is TRBV5-1 and J is TRBJ2-3; the D is unclear. The germline CDR1 and CDR2 sequences are SGHRS and YFSETQ. This CDR3 has 14 residues. V was trimmed by 1 base and J by 0 bases, leaving 6 bases between them. CDR3 region: CASSLLASTDTQYF. The CDR3 bases are TGCGCCAGCAGCTTGTTGGCGAGCACAGATACGCAGTATTTT.

The chain has TRBV4-3 and TRBJ1-4, with 7 nucleotides matching TRBD1. The CDR3 contains 14 residues. Germline loops: CDR1 LGHNA, CDR2 YSLEER. V was pared by 4 bases and J by 6 bases, with 5 bases of the junction left unmatched. This CDR3 reads CASSPGQRYEKLFF. For the CDR3, the DNA is TGCGCCAGCAGCCCGGGACAGCGGTATGAAAAACTGTTTTTT.

This chain uses TRBV18 with TRBJ2-3, with 7 bases fitting TRBD2. Germline CDR1 is KGHSH and CDR2 is LQKENI. The trim removed 4 bases at V and 0 bases at J, leaving 7 bases unmatched. The CDR3 runs to 16 residues. The CDR3 loop is CASSRLADASTDTQYF. CDR3 bases: TGTGCCAGCTCACGACTAGCAGACGCTAGCACAGATACGCAGTATTTT.

The CDR3 DNA reads as TGTGCCAGCAGCTTGGGGCAGGGCACGAACTATGGCTACACCTTC. It codes for CASSLGQGTNYGYTF. The chain employs TRBV5-4 and TRBJ1-2, with D perhaps matching TRBD1 (5 bases). The CDR3 totals 15 residues. The V and J ends lost 0 bases and 2 bases respectively, with 11 bases between them. CDR1 and CDR2 from the germline V gene are SGHNT and YYREEE (reference sequence).

The genes are TRBV4-2 and TRBJ2-7; perhaps TRBD2 as D (6 bases). Per germline, CDR1 LGHNA and CDR2 YNFKEQ. The CDR3 runs to 16 residues. Trimming left V 0 bases short and J 4 bases short, with 16 bases between. The chain's CDR3 is CASSQEFLRGIYEQYF. The DNA for the CDR3 is TGTGCCAGCAGCCAAGAATTTCTGCGGGGAATATACGAGCAGTACTTC.

The gene calls are TRBV6-1 and TRBJ2-7; TRBD1 is a possible D gene (6 bases). The germline CDR1 and CDR2 sequences are MNHNS and SASEGT. V lost 0 bases and J lost 0, with 24 bases in between. The CDR3 covers 20 residues. The CDR3 region is CASSEALSMRNRASSYEQYF. The CDR3 coding sequence is TGTGCCAGCAGTGAAGCGTTAAGTATGAGAAACAGGGCGAGCTCCTACGAGCAGTACTTC.